What follows are 8 T cell receptor beta chains derived from one specimen sequenced in a study of beta chain features in type 1 diabetes. Which antigens these TCRs recognize remains unknown. Points from the study as a whole: For Type 1 diabetes patients, all four CD4+ subsets carried TCRB CDR3s that were moderately but significantly shorter.

Expressed TCRB transcripts were sequenced because the isolated RNA had all been reverse transcribed beforehand. This table comes from immunoSEQ multiplex PCR, and its TCRdb copy is limited to in-frame clones, with some not included. This table has 250,000 to 300,000 clones, roughly an eighth appearing once. The sample consisted of naive CD4+ T cells from blood. Source of these receptors: a man younger than 40 with type 1 diabetes.

This clone has more than one count but fewer than ten. The gene calls are TRBV7-8 and TRBJ1-1, with a possible D match to TRBD1 (6 bases). Per germline, CDR1 SGHVS and CDR2 FQNEAQ. V gave up 2 bases and J gave up 0 bases, with 10 bases separating them. The CDR3 sequence is 15 residues long. CDR3 residues: CASSLLWTVNTEAFF. In DNA, the CDR3 is TGTGCCAGCAGCTTACTCTGGACAGTGAACACTGAAGCTTTCTTT.

This clone has only a few counts. The chain uses TRBV7-2 and TRBJ2-7; 13 bases line up with TRBD2. This CDR3 is 14 amino acids long. CDR1 and CDR2 from the germline V gene are SGHTA and FQGNSA. V shed 1 base, J shed 8 bases, and the junction held 2 bases outside the gene matches. CDR3 sequence (DNA): TGTGCCAGCAGCTTAGGACTAGCGGGAGGAAAGCAGTACTTC. This gives the protein CASSLGLAGGKQYF. The whole variable domain, remainder taken from reference TRBV7-2 and TRBJ2-7, is GAGVSQSPSNKVTEKGKDVELRCDPISGHTALYWYRQSLGQGLEFLIYFQGNSAPDKSGLPSDRFSAERTGGSVSTLTIQRTQQEDSAVYLCASSLGLAGGKQYFGPGTRLTVT.

This clone was seen only once. The chain is built from TRBV7-6 and TRBJ2-1, with 7 bases lining up with TRBD2. CDR3 length: 13 residues. Germline CDR1 is SGHVS and CDR2 is FNYEAQ. V dropped 7 bases and J dropped 8; count of bases not matched to a gene: 8. CDR3 sequence (DNA): TGTGCCAGCACCTCATGGGGAGGGGATGAGCAGTTCTTC. It yields the protein CASTSWGGDEQFF.

This clone was counted a few times. The chain employs TRBV30 and TRBJ2-6, with a tentative D call TRBD2 (6 bases). Germline-derived CDR1 and CDR2 are GTSNPN and SVGIG (reference sequence). The CDR3 totals 17 residues. Between the trimmed V and J ends, which lost 1 base and 1 base, there was a span of 14 bases. The DNA for the CDR3 is TGTGCCTGGAGTGGGGGGACTTGGGGGTCTGGGGCCAACGTCCTGACTTTC. This codes for CAWSGGTWGSGANVLTF.

V usage is TRBV6-5 and J usage is TRBJ1-2; TRBD1 matches 8 bases. V lost 6 bases to trimming and J lost 7 bases; unmatched junction nucleotides: 4. The CDR3 is made up of 12 amino acids. Germline V gives CDR1 MNHEY, CDR2 SVGAGI. The CDR3 loop is CASRRTGSGYTF. CDR3 coding DNA: TGTGCCAGCAGGAGGACAGGGTCTGGCTACACCTTC.

This chain joins TRBV5-1 and TRBJ2-7; tentative D call: TRBD1 (6 bases). Germline V gene sequence: CDR1 SGHRS, CDR2 YFSETQ. Trimming removed 1 base from V and 3 bases from J, with 8 bases in between. This CDR3 comprises 13 residues. The CDR3, as DNA: TGCGCCAGCAGCTTGTCAGGGGACTACGAGCAGTACTTC. Amino acid sequence: CASSLSGDYEQYF.

This clone was seen only a few times. This chain joins TRBV7-9 and TRBJ2-5, with TRBD1 identical over 10 bases. The J segment lost 6 bases and the V segment lost 2 bases, leaving 12 bases of the junction unmatched. The germline V gene has CDR1 SEHNR and CDR2 FQNEAQ (reference sequence). CDR3 length: 17 residues. The CDR3 nucleotides are TGTGCCAGCAGCTTACTCTCGGGGACAGGGGTTTTGAAGACCCAGTACTTC. Encoded protein: CASSLLSGTGVLKTQYF.

CDR3 sequence reads: CASSPIIGLYEQYF. As DNA, the CDR3 is TGTGCCAGCTCACCAATTATCGGGTTGTACGAGCAGTACTTC. The J gene is TRBJ2-7, the V gene TRBV18, with D unresolved. V was shortened by 2 bases and J by 4 bases, with 12 bases between the two germline ends. The CDR3 has 14 amino acids. CDR1 and CDR2 from the germline V gene are KGHSH and LQKENI. The full variable domain, rest sourced from reference TRBV18 and TRBJ2-7, is NAGVMQNPRHLVRRRGQEARLRCSPMKGHSHVYWYRQLPEEGLKFMVYLQKENIIDESGMPKERFSAEFPKEGPSILRIQQVVRGDSAAYFCASSPIIGLYEQYFGPGTRLTVT.